These T cell receptor beta chains were read from a single sample in a study of T cells in Graves' hyperthyroidism and ophthalmopathy. TCRdb re-analysed the multiplex PCR reads in MiXCR, keeping a single row per CDR3 protein. The sample includes nearly 250,000 distinct CDR3 sequences, around 15% of them seen just once. The sequenced material came from blood. Every receptor here comes from a woman aged 18-35 years with Graves' ophthalmopathy. The CDR3 runs from the conserved cysteine through the conserved F or W. A D gene is named only where the DNA matches it firmly. Part of the rows lack a size; the others show once, few, many or a class for expanded clones.

clone size	D gene	V gene	J gene	CDR3 protein	CDR3 DNA
many	.	TRBV20-1	TRBJ2-3	CSARPAEGVTQYF	TGCAGTGCCAGACCCGCGGAGGGAGTTACGCAGTATTTT
many	.	TRBV7-9	TRBJ1-2	CASSEQGDGYTF	TGTGCCAGCAGTGAACAGGGCGATGGCTACACCTTC
many	TRBD2	TRBV28	TRBJ2-1	CATETSGRNWGNEQFF	TGTGCCACAGAGACTAGCGGGAGGAATTGGGGGAATGAGCAGTTCTTC
many	.	TRBV7-9	TRBJ1-1	CASSLGRERTEAFF	TGTGCCAGCAGCTTAGGCAGGGAACGAACTGAAGCTTTCTTT
many	TRBD1	TRBV11-2	TRBJ2-4	CASSTDRVGPKNIQYF	TGTGCCAGCAGCACTGACAGGGTCGGTCCCAAAAACATTCAGTACTTC
many	TRBD1	TRBV2	TRBJ1-1	CASSDSTGGTEAFF	TGTGCCAGCAGTGATTCGACAGGGGGTACTGAAGCTTTCTTT
many	.	TRBV2	TRBJ2-3	CASSDGTDTQYF	TGTGCCAGCAGTGACGGCACAGATACGCAGTATTTT
many	TRBD1	TRBV30	TRBJ1-2	CAWMTGGSGYTF	TGTGCCTGGATGACAGGGGGCAGTGGCTACACCTTC
many	.	TRBV2	TRBJ1-2	CASRISWDYGYTF	TGTGCCAGCAGGATCTCCTGGGACTATGGCTACACCTTC
once	TRBD2	TRBV6-4	TRBJ2-3	CASSDSGTSGTDTQCF	TGTGCCAGCAGTGACTCCGGGACTAGCGGCACAGATACGCAGTGTTTT
many	TRBD1	TRBV7-6	TRBJ2-5	CASSQGQHQETQYF	TGTGCCAGCAGCCAGGGACAGCACCAAGAGACCCAGTACTTC
many	TRBD1	TRBV10-3	TRBJ1-2	CAISAAGAGGSHGYTF	TGTGCCATCAGCGCCGCCGGGGCAGGGGGGAGTCATGGCTACACCTTC
many	.	TRBV28	TRBJ2-1	CASRNTEPHSYNEQFF	TGTGCCAGCAGAAACACGGAGCCCCACTCCTACAATGAGCAGTTCTTC
many	.	TRBV28	TRBJ2-5	CASSLLGTNQETQYF	TGTGCCAGCAGTTTATTGGGGACAAACCAAGAGACCCAGTACTTC
few	TRBD2	TRBV19	TRBJ2-1	CASSRGLAGGQYNEQFF	TGTGCCAGTAGTCGGGGACTAGCGGGAGGCCAGTACAATGAGCAGTTCTTC
many	.	TRBV4-2	TRBJ2-7	CASSQDWTARYEQYF	TGTGCCAGCAGCCAAGATTGGACAGCACGCTACGAGCAGTACTTC
many	.	TRBV6-1	TRBJ1-2	CASSFAGSDGGYTF	TGTGCCAGCAGCTTCGCGGGGTCGGACGGAGGCTACACCTTC
many	.	TRBV18	TRBJ1-1	CASSPSGGSDSEAFF	TGTGCCAGCTCACCCTCGGGGGGGTCGGACAGTGAAGCTTTCTTT
many	TRBD1	TRBV14	TRBJ2-2	CASSRRQGLGAGELFF	TGTGCCAGCAGTCGCCGACAGGGCCTGGGGGCCGGGGAGCTGTTTTTT
.	.	TRBV19	TRBJ1-4	CARTQGRTNEKLFF	TGTGCCAGGACCCAGGGACGGACTAATGAAAAACTGTTTTTT
many	TRBD2	TRBV27	TRBJ2-1	CASSGRQASGSNEQFF	TGTGCCAGCAGTGGACGTCAGGCTAGCGGGAGCAATGAGCAGTTCTTC
.	.	TRBV5-1	TRBJ1-4	CASSLDSGTNNEKLFF	TGCGCCAGCAGCTTGGACTCCGGGACAAATAATGAAAAACTGTTTTTT